Listed here are 19 T cell receptor beta chains from one sample, sequenced in a study of T cells after yellow fever vaccination (dated by TCRdb to between 2018 and 2020). The method was 5' RACE. TCRdb records Illumina NovaSeq 6000 as the sequencer. TCRdb trimmed the raw reads at Q25, called clones with MiXCR and kept productive beta chains. Entries that share a CDR3 protein sequence are merged under the most common genes and DNA. The sample records about 170,000 distinct CDR3 sequences, 11% of which are singletons. 35% to 40% of the sample goes to the ten largest clones. Sample treatment or condition, as interpreted from the label and publication: live attenuated yellow fever vaccine strain. This specimen was CD8+ T cells sorted from PBMCs, taken 15 days after the yellow fever booster vaccination. These receptors were obtained from a man between 18 and 29 years old who received the YFV17D yellow fever vaccine.

In its sample, this clonotype was seen a few times. DNA of the CDR3: TGTGCCAGCAGCCCACCCGGGACAGGGGGCACCGGGGAGCTGTTTTTT. Encoded protein: CASSPPGTGGTGELFF. This sequence joins TRBV7-9 and TRBJ2-2; 11 bases are shared with TRBD1. V dropped 5 bases and J dropped 4; count of bases not matched to a gene: 6. The CDR3 consists of 16 residues. The germline gives CDR1 SEHNR, CDR2 FQNEAQ (reference sequence).

This chain links TRBV12-3 or TRBV12-4 with TRBJ2-1; D unclear. This CDR3 contains 13 residues. Deletions cut 3 bases from V and 5 bases from J, with 8 bases between. CDR3 in amino acids: CASSFRGDNEQFF. In DNA, the CDR3 is TGTGCCAGCAGTTTCCGTGGGGACAATGAGCAGTTCTTC.

This clonotype has more than one count but fewer than ten. The rearrangement uses TRBV9 and TRBJ2-5; 9 positions agree with TRBD2. This CDR3 has 15 residues. CDR1 and CDR2 (germline): SGDLS, YYNGEE. V was clipped by 3 bases and J by 5 bases; unmatched bases: 8. The CDR3 region has the DNA TGTGCCAGCAGCGGAGCGGGGGGTAGTGTGGAGACCCAGTACTTC. Its translation: CASSGAGGSVETQYF.

This clonotype was recorded a few times. The chain links TRBV19 to TRBJ2-2, with D unclear. V lost 5 bases to trimming and J lost 5 bases, with 15 bases between them. The CDR3 runs to 15 residues. In germline, CDR1 is LNHDA, CDR2 SQIVND (reference sequence). This chain's CDR3 is CASSEEYSLTGELFF. The CDR3, as DNA: TGTGCCAGTAGTGAGGAGTACAGTCTGACCGGGGAGCTGTTTTTT.

Only a few counts were recorded for this clonotype. The genes are TRBV12-3 or TRBV12-4 and TRBJ1-2; maybe TRBD1 (5 bases). V shed 5 bases and J shed 6 bases, with 10 bases lying between them. The CDR3 length is 12 residues. The CDR3: CASSREGDGYTF. The CDR3 region has the DNA TGTGCCAGCAGTCGCGAAGGGGATGGCTACACCTTC.

The rearrangement links TRBV4-3 to TRBJ1-1, with D tentatively TRBD1 (6 bases). CDR3 length: 15 amino acids. V gave up 0 bases and J gave up 3 bases, with 11 bases separating them. Germline CDR1 is LGHNA and CDR2 is YSLEER. CDR3 DNA sequence: TGCGCCAGCAGCCAAGAAACGGGGGCGGACACTGAAGCTTTCTTT. Translation: CASSQETGADTEAFF.

The genes are TRBV7-3 and TRBJ2-1, with 12 nucleotides matching TRBD2. The germline V gene encodes CDR1 SGHTA and CDR2 FQGTGA. The CDR3 has 16 amino acids. Trimming at V came to 4 bases and at J to 4 bases, leaving 5 bases not matched to a gene. CDR3 nucleotides: TGTGCCAGCAGCTATGAGACTAGCGGGGGTTACAATGAGCAGTTCTTC. Amino acids: CASSYETSGGYNEQFF.

This chain connects TRBV6-2 or TRBV6-3 to TRBJ1-1, with a weak D call TRBD1 (5 bases). Trimming took 2 bases from V and 6 from J, leaving 10 bases between them. Germline V CDR1 and CDR2: MNHEY, SVGEGT. The CDR3 is made up of 13 amino acids. The CDR3 is CASSYPRGAEAFF. The CDR3 DNA sequence: TGTGCCAGCAGTTACCCGCGGGGGGCTGAAGCTTTCTTT.

This clonotype was recorded at least ten times. The chain employs TRBV5-6 and TRBJ2-2, with 8 bases lining up with TRBD2. With 1 base clipped from V and 9 bases from J, the junction kept 2 bases outside the gene matches. Germline assignment: CDR1 SGHDT and CDR2 YYEEEE. The CDR3 sequence is 13 residues long. The CDR3 nucleotides read TGTGCCAGCAGCTTGAGCGGGGGCAGGGAGCTGTTTTTT. It codes for CASSLSGGRELFF.

In its sample, this clonotype was seen a few times. V usage is TRBV2 and J usage is TRBJ2-1; 9 bases line up with TRBD2. V shed 10 bases and J 7 bases; nucleotides not matched to a gene: 14. This CDR3 contains 15 residues. The germline CDR1 and CDR2 sequences are SNHLY and FYNNEI. CDR3 nucleotides: TGTGCCACACTAAGGCAGGAGCGGGGGGTTAATGAGCAGTTCTTC. Its protein is CATLRQERGVNEQFF.

The V call is TRBV7-9, the J call TRBJ2-7; D possibly corresponds to TRBD1 (5 bases). Germline CDR1 SEHNR, CDR2 FQNEAQ (reference sequence). The CDR3 length is 15 residues. V dropped 5 bases and J dropped 0 bases, with 14 bases sitting between them. CDR3 sequence (DNA): TGTGCCAGCAGCGCCATCGACAGTAGCTCCTACGAGCAGTACTTC. Translated, it gives CASSAIDSSSYEQYF.

This sequence joins TRBV11-2 and TRBJ2-7; 8 bases are shared with TRBD1. The CDR3 length is 15 residues. Germline trimming cut 6 bases from V and 2 bases from J; bases unmatched to any gene: 9. In germline, CDR1 is SGHAT, CDR2 FQNNGV. CDR3 nucleotides: TGTGCCAGCAGAACTTCACAGGGGGGAGCCTACGAGCAGTACTTC. It translates to CASRTSQGGAYEQYF.

The chain recombines TRBV12-3 or TRBV12-4 with TRBJ2-3, with D perhaps matching TRBD1 or TRBD2 (5 bases each). Deletions cut 3 bases from V and 2 bases from J, with 24 bases between. The CDR3 totals 19 residues. The CDR3 spells CASSFSRLTGTQLTDTQYF. The CDR3 DNA is TGTGCCAGCAGTTTTTCCAGACTAACCGGGACCCAGCTCACAGATACGCAGTATTTT.

The chain combines TRBV7-8 with TRBJ2-3, with D unclear. The CDR3 is made up of 16 amino acids. The V gene lost 8 bases and the J gene lost 2 bases, with 20 bases spanning the gap. Germline V gene sequence: CDR1 SGHVS, CDR2 FQNEAQ. CDR3 amino acids: CASGVVGRPLTDTQYF. CDR3 bases: TGTGCCAGCGGGGTGGTCGGGCGGCCCCTCACAGATACGCAGTATTTT.

The chain has TRBV6-5 and TRBJ1-2, with TRBD1 as a possible D gene (5 bases). With 0 bases removed from V and 2 bases from J, the gap between germline ends came to 7 bases. From germline, CDR1 is MNHEY and CDR2 SVGAGI. There are 14 residues in the CDR3. The CDR3 DNA follows: TGTGCCAGCAGTTACTCTCAGGGCAACTATGGCTACACCTTC. Translated, it gives CASSYSQGNYGYTF.

The sample holds a few counts of this clonotype. This chain connects TRBV5-1 to TRBJ1-1; a possible D gene is TRBD1 (5 bases). CDR1 and CDR2 from the germline V gene are SGHRS and YFSETQ. The CDR3 is made up of 15 amino acids. Trimming took 3 bases from V and 0 from J, leaving 12 bases between them. CDR3 in amino acids: CASSYYTGMNTEAFF. The CDR3, as DNA: TGCGCCAGCAGCTATTACACAGGAATGAACACTGAAGCTTTCTTT.

J is TRBJ1-2 and V is TRBV20-1; perhaps TRBD1 as D (5 bases). Germline V gene data show CDR1 as DFQATT and CDR2 as SNEGSKA (reference sequence). This CDR3 is 13 amino acids long. Trimming pared 6 bases from V and 5 bases from J, leaving 16 bases between. The CDR3 sequence is CSAIVREEYGYTF. The CDR3 nucleotides read TGCAGTGCCATTGTCAGGGAGGAGTATGGCTACACCTTC.

The chain links TRBV11-2 to TRBJ1-1; D unclear. Germline loops: CDR1 SGHAT, CDR2 FQNNGV. The germline V and J ends were trimmed by 0 bases and 3 bases, with 8 bases remaining between them. CDR3 size: 14 residues. This CDR3 reads CASSLDHGDTEAFF. The CDR3 DNA reads as TGTGCCAGCAGCTTAGATCATGGGGACACTGAAGCTTTCTTT.

This sequence joins TRBV14 and TRBJ1-2, with D possibly TRBD1 on 5 matching bases. The V gene lost 4 bases and the J gene lost 0 bases, with 15 bases spanning the gap. Germline lookup yields CDR1 SGHDN and CDR2 FVKESK. CDR3 size: 16 residues. The CDR3 sequence is CASSPIGDDANYGYTF. CDR3 sequence (DNA): TGTGCCAGCAGCCCCATCGGGGACGACGCTAACTATGGCTACACCTTC.